This T cell receptor (beta chain) was captured by sequencing in a study of T-cell reconstitution after alpha-beta-depleted transplantation in children. Unique molecular identifiers were used in preparing the TCRbeta library. One entry per CDR3 protein, called by TCRdb with MiXCR from the PCR reads. The sample carries about 440,000 distinct CDR3 sequences, around two fifths recorded once. The input for sequencing was PBMCs, taken before TCRalphabeta/CD19-depleted stem cell transplant. The sequence was obtained from a girl aged 2 to 9 with aplastic anemia, due to receive a stem cell transplant.

CDR3 DNA: TGTGCCAGCAGTTACAAGGATAGCACAGATACGCAGTATTTT. Translating it yields CASSYKDSTDTQYF. The rearrangement uses TRBV28 and TRBJ2-3; D is uncertain. CDR1 is MDHEN, CDR2 SYDVKM, per germline. The germline V and J ends were trimmed by 4 bases and 0 bases, with 8 bases remaining between them. The CDR3 consists of 14 residues.